Below are 26 T cell receptor beta chains sequenced from a single sample in a study of T cells in Graves' hyperthyroidism and ophthalmopathy. Amplification targeted TCR beta CDR3 regions from RNA transcripts. First-round RT-PCR of the TCR CDR3 relied on the HTBI primer set. TCRdb recomputed calls from the multiplex PCR reads with MiXCR, one row per CDR3 protein. The sample has more than 550,000 distinct CDR3 sequences, roughly 17% seen once; the top ten hold less than 20%. Sequenced: blood. These receptors were collected from a man aged 50 to 60 with Graves' hyperthyroidism.

This clonotype was picked up a small number of times. The rearrangement uses TRBV20-1 and TRBJ2-1, with 13 bases identical to TRBD2. The ends lost 7 bases at V and 5 bases at J; junction bases unmatched: 5. This CDR3 contains 14 residues. CDR1 is DFQATT, CDR2 SNEGSKA, per germline (reference sequence). The CDR3 nucleotides read TGCAGTGTCCCGACTAGCGGGAGGAACAATGAGCAGTTCTTC. Its translation is CSVPTSGRNNEQFF.

The chain links TRBV30 to TRBJ1-1; D unresolved. There are 14 residues in the CDR3. Germline lookup yields CDR1 GTSNPN and CDR2 SVGIG (reference sequence). V lost 5 bases, J lost 5 bases, and 18 bases lay in between. The CDR3 sequence is CAWAGPGLGTEAFF. The CDR3 DNA sequence: TGTGCCTGGGCCGGACCCGGCTTGGGGACTGAAGCTTTCTTT.

This clonotype has a count of ten or more. Written as DNA, the CDR3 is TGTGCCAGCGGCCAGCGAGCTTTAGCCCCCAATGAGCAGTTCTTC. Residues: CASGQRALAPNEQFF. The chain couples TRBV7-2 to TRBJ2-1; D is undetermined. Trimming took 8 bases from V and 6 from J, leaving 20 bases between them. The CDR3 sequence is 15 residues long. Germline assignment: CDR1 SGHTA and CDR2 FQGNSA.

This clonotype was observed at least ten times. The genes are TRBV29-1 and TRBJ2-7, with 13 nucleotides matching TRBD2. Germline V gene data show CDR1 as SQVTM and CDR2 as ANQGSEA. V shed 5 bases and J 4 bases; nucleotides not matched to a gene: 8. The CDR3 has 15 amino acids. The CDR3 nucleotides read TGCAGCGTTATCTGGACTAGCGGGAGCGGGTACGAGCAGTACTTC. Amino acid sequence: CSVIWTSGSGYEQYF.

Ten or more counts support this clonotype. The chain recombines TRBV2 with TRBJ1-2; 10 bases align to TRBD1. The length of the CDR3 is 14 residues. With V trimmed by 7 bases and J by 4 bases, 6 bases remained unmatched. CDR1 is SNHLY, CDR2 FYNNEI, per germline. CDR3 coding DNA: TGTGCCAGCATCAGACAGGGGGCATCCTATGGCTACACCTTC. It is translated as CASIRQGASYGYTF.

Many counts were recorded for this clonotype. The V and J genes are TRBV12-3 or TRBV12-4 and TRBJ2-6; TRBD1 might be the D (6 bases). The V and J ends lost 1 base and 5 bases respectively, with 9 bases between them. This CDR3 region has 15 residues. The CDR3 DNA sequence: TGTGCCAGCAGTTTAGAGGGGGTGCGGGCCAACGTCCTGACTTTC. This encodes CASSLEGVRANVLTF.

There are a few counts of this clonotype. The gene calls are TRBV27 and TRBJ2-1, with TRBD2 identical over 13 bases. This CDR3 contains 18 residues. Germline V gene sequence: CDR1 MNHEY, CDR2 SMNVEV (reference sequence). The trim removed 2 bases at V and 2 bases at J, leaving 6 bases unmatched. Written as DNA, the CDR3 is TGTGCCAGCAGTTTACCTGGGACTAGCGGGATGACCTACAATGAGCAGTTCTTC. This sequence encodes CASSLPGTSGMTYNEQFF.

This clonotype was recorded many times. The rearrangement uses TRBV10-2 and TRBJ2-5; weak D call: TRBD2 (5 bases). Between the trimmed V and J ends, which lost 11 bases and 4 bases, there was a span of 20 bases. The CDR3 is 14 amino acids. Germline V gives CDR1 WSHSY, CDR2 SAAADI. Here the CDR3 reads CASKPGYSVETQYF. The CDR3 bases are TGCGCCTCCAAGCCGGGGTATAGCGTAGAGACCCAGTACTTC.

This clonotype was found a few times. The chain employs TRBV19 and TRBJ1-5, with D hard to call. Germline-derived CDR1 and CDR2 are LNHDA and SQIVND (reference sequence). The CDR3 sequence is 14 residues long. V gave up 7 bases and J gave up 0 bases, with 10 bases separating them. This CDR3 is CASKDHNSNQPQHF. CDR3 sequence (DNA): TGTGCCAGTAAGGACCATAATAGCAATCAGCCCCAGCATTTT.

This clonotype showed up many times. V and J are TRBV11-2 and TRBJ2-4; no firm D call. The CDR3 runs to 14 residues. Trimming took off 3 bases at V and 5 bases at J, with 11 bases between the two ends. Germline CDR1 SGHAT, CDR2 FQNNGV. As DNA, the CDR3 is TGTGCCAGCAGCTTCGGTAGGGTCGAAAACATTCAGTACTTC. Translated: CASSFGRVENIQYF.

This clonotype came up a few times. The V and J genes are TRBV7-9 and TRBJ2-7; 11 bases agree with TRBD1. Germline V gene lookup returns CDR1 SEHNR and CDR2 FQNEAQ (reference sequence). The trim removed 5 bases at V and 3 bases at J, leaving 9 bases unmatched. There are 16 residues in the CDR3. Here the CDR3 reads CASSRYPGTGGYEQYF. The DNA of the CDR3 is TGTGCCAGCAGCCGATACCCAGGGACAGGGGGCTACGAGCAGTACTTC.

A word on this clonotype: This sequence may be a read error, since a much larger clone differs from it by one base. The V gene is TRBV28, the J gene TRBJ2-1; maybe TRBD2 (5 bases). The CDR3 contains 15 residues. The V end lost 5 bases, the J end lost 10 bases, and 21 bases lay between the germline ends. CDR1 and CDR2 from the germline V gene are MDHEN and SYDVKM. The DNA of the CDR3 is TGTGCCAGCAGTCTCCTTGGGCCGCGGGCAACAGAGCAGTTCTTC. Its translation is CASSLLGPRATEQFF.

The gene calls are TRBV24-1 and TRBJ2-1; TRBD2 matches at 12 bases. Losses at the gene ends were 5 bases for V and 8 bases for J; bases not matched to a gene: 3. CDR3 size: 14 residues. Per the germline V gene, CDR1 is KGHDR and CDR2 is SFDVKD. The chain's CDR3 is CATSVPSGRDEQFF. The CDR3 nucleotides read TGTGCCACCAGTGTGCCTAGCGGGAGGGATGAGCAGTTCTTC.

This clonotype was detected ten times or more. The chain recombines TRBV12-3 or TRBV12-4 with TRBJ2-3, with 12 bases aligning to TRBD2. J gave up 0 bases and V 5 bases, and 3 bases lay outside the gene matches. The CDR3 has 16 amino acids. The CDR3 sequence is CASSQGTSGSTDTQYF. Here the CDR3 DNA reads TGTGCCAGCAGTCAAGGGACTAGCGGGAGCACAGATACGCAGTATTTT.

The rearrangement links TRBV15 to TRBJ2-7; D is possibly TRBD2 (6 bases). Germline V gene data show CDR1 as LNHNV and CDR2 as YYDKDF (reference sequence). The CDR3 extends over 13 amino acids. Trimming pared 8 bases from V and 6 bases from J, leaving 17 bases between. As DNA, the CDR3 is TGTGCCACCGAAGCTGGGGGGTTCGGCGAGCAGTACTTC. Residues: CATEAGGFGEQYF.

This clonotype was seen repeatedly, ten times or more. The chain joins TRBV27 to TRBJ1-2, with D possibly TRBD1 on 6 matching bases. The ends were cut back, 4 bases at V and 8 bases at J, with 14 bases in the middle. This CDR3 region has 13 residues. Germline assignment: CDR1 MNHEY and CDR2 SMNVEV (reference sequence). The CDR3 DNA reads as TGTGCCAGCAGTTCACACAGGGCAGACGGCTACACCTTC. Translation gives CASSSHRADGYTF.

This clonotype was found a few times. The rearrangement links TRBV2 to TRBJ2-7; D tentatively reads TRBD1 or TRBD2 (7 bases each). CDR1 and CDR2 from the germline V gene are SNHLY and FYNNEI. Trimming left V 4 bases short and J 6 bases short, with 16 bases between. This CDR3 comprises 14 residues. CDR3 loop: CASSAGGGGSEQYF. The CDR3 DNA reads TGTGCCAGCAGTGCAGGGGGGGGGGGAAGCGAGCAGTACTTC.

The chain carries TRBV6-1 and TRBJ2-2; D gene uncertain. The CDR3 sequence is 12 residues long. Looked up from germline, CDR1 is MNHNS and CDR2 is SASEGT. Trimming cost V 11 bases and J 3 bases, with 10 bases left between them. In nucleotides, the CDR3 is TGTGCCGCCGGCCCGCACACCGGGGAGCTGTTTTTT. It translates to CAAGPHTGELFF.

This clonotype was detected only a few times. The chain recombines TRBV18 with TRBJ1-5, with D perhaps matching TRBD1 (5 bases). Germline CDR1 and CDR2: KGHSH and LQKENI. The CDR3 has 13 residues. V was pared by 1 base and J by 7 bases, with 8 bases between. CDR3 region: CASSPRGEQPQHF. Here the CDR3 DNA reads TGTGCCAGCTCACCACGAGGGGAGCAGCCCCAGCATTTT.

This clonotype was found a few times. This may arise from a read error, as a much more abundant clone is one base away. The CDR3 does not close with the conserved phenylalanine or tryptophan, likely indicating a read error. The chain has TRBV11-2 and TRBJ1-1; TRBD1 is a possible D gene (6 bases). The CDR3 sequence is 15 residues long. Germline V gene lookup returns CDR1 SGHAT and CDR2 FQNNGV. Trimming removed 9 bases at V and 3 bases at J, with 20 bases between. The CDR3 DNA follows: TGTGCCAGTGGACTCGTTGGGGGCGACCACACTGAAGCTTTCCTT. This gives the protein CASGLVGGDHTEAFL.

This rearrangement joins TRBV4-1 to TRBJ2-2; D is possibly TRBD1 (6 bases). V lost 5 bases and J lost 4, with 14 bases in between. The CDR3 runs 15 residues. Germline-derived CDR1 and CDR2 are MGHRA and YSYEKL. In DNA form, the CDR3 reads TGCGCCAGCAGCGAACGACAGGCCGGCACCGGGGAGCTGTTTTTT. Its translation: CASSERQAGTGELFF.

The chain links TRBV7-9 to TRBJ2-3; 11 positions match TRBD2. The CDR3 contains 18 residues. Looked up from germline, CDR1 is SEHNR and CDR2 is FQNEAQ (reference sequence). Germline trimming cut 5 bases from V and 1 base from J; bases unmatched to any gene: 11. CDR3 coding DNA: TGTGCCAGCAGCCCGGGGACTAGCGGAACTTCCGGCACAGATACGCAGTATTTT. It is translated as CASSPGTSGTSGTDTQYF.

The rearrangement links TRBV28 to TRBJ2-1; tentative D call: TRBD2 (6 bases). This CDR3 has 12 residues. Trimming took off 10 bases at V and 9 bases at J, with 16 bases between the two ends. Germline V CDR1 and CDR2: MDHEN, SYDVKM. This CDR3 is CANRRGDGEQFF. The CDR3 DNA reads as TGTGCCAACCGGCGGGGCGACGGTGAGCAGTTCTTC.

This sequence joins TRBV6-2 or TRBV6-3 and TRBJ1-1; D remains ambiguous. CDR1 and CDR2 from the germline V gene are MNHEY and SVGEGT. CDR3 length: 13 residues. Trimming removed 10 bases at V and 0 bases at J, with 12 bases between. DNA for the CDR3: TGTGCCACCAAGGACGGAGTGAACACTGAAGCTTTCTTT. Translation gives CATKDGVNTEAFF.

The V call is TRBV28, the J call TRBJ1-6, with 10 bases that match TRBD1. From germline, CDR1 is MDHEN and CDR2 SYDVKM. The CDR3 totals 15 residues. With 6 bases clipped from V and 9 bases from J, the junction kept 8 bases outside the gene matches. The CDR3 DNA follows: TGTGCCAGCAGCCCTGGCGGGACAGGGGCTTCACCCCTCCACTTT. It encodes CASSPGGTGASPLHF.

The J gene is TRBJ1-1, the V gene TRBV28; 7 bases map to TRBD1. This CDR3 comprises 16 residues. The V gene end was trimmed by 7 bases and the J gene end by 5 bases; junction bases not matched to a gene: 16. CDR1 MDHEN and CDR2 SYDVKM come from the germline V gene. The CDR3 coding sequence is TGTGCCAGCACCGTGGGAGACAGGGCCATCGCGACTGAAGCTTTCTTT. It codes for CASTVGDRAIATEAFF.